This T cell receptor (beta chain) was profiled in a study of identifying expanded T cells in peripheral blood. As concerns this clone: Its antigen is currently unknown.

Whole-study results and caveats: Approximately 2-week clone count variance significantly increased as total template count grew. Technical replicates showed roughly 1.2 changed clones; two weeks roughly 15; four weeks 19.

The table came from immunoSEQ multiplex PCR; TCRdb's copy has only in-frame clones and leaves some out. Of over 90,000 clones listed, 88% were seen once; the top ten hold 5.5% to 6%. Collection occurred without any documented infections or immune events in donors. Germline CDR1 is MDHEN and CDR2 is SYDVKM. The germline V and J ends were trimmed by 5 bases and 1 base, with 8 bases remaining between them. The CDR3 is 13 residues long. Sequencing input: blood. The chain uses TRBV28 and TRBJ1-1, with D possibly TRBD1 on 6 matching bases. The sequence came from a person aged 18 to 70 in good health. This chain's CDR3 is CASSRGGNTEAFF. CDR3 in DNA: TGTGCCAGCAGTAGAGGGGGGAACACTGAAGCTTTCTTT.